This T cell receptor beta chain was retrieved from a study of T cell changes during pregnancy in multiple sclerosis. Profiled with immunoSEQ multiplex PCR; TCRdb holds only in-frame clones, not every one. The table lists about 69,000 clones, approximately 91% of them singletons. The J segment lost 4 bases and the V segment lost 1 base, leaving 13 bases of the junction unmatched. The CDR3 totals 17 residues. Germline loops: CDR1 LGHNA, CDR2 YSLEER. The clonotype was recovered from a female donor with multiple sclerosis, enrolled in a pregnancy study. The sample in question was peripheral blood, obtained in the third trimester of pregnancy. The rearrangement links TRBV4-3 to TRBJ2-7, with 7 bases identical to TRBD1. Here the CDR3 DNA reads TGCGCCAGCAGCCAAGTTGGGGACAGCCTACTACCTTACGAGCAGTACTTC. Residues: CASSQVGDSLLPYEQYF.